This T cell receptor (beta chain) originates from a study of blood T cell repertoires in COVID-19. Notes on this clone: A junction end diverges from the germline sequence, so it may reflect a read error.

The study drew participants aged about 18 to 95 years from fewer than 30 US areas. Participants had their cohort set by participant-reported clinical history. Exposed participants encountered a COVID-19 case during the 2 weeks preceding study entry. The assay was immunoSEQ multiplex PCR, and TCRdb's table has in-frame clones only and misses some. The sample consists of under 250,000 clones, approximately 89% of them appearing once. What was sequenced was PBMCs or T cells enriched from blood (not recorded which). The sequence derives from a middle-aged woman who had been exposed to COVID-19.

The CDR3 DNA reads TGTGCCAGTAGTATAGCAGGGGCCACCACCTTCTTT. This gives the protein CASSIAGATTFF. This sequence joins TRBV19 and TRBJ1-3, with D tentatively TRBD1 (6 bases). The germline gives CDR1 LNHDA, CDR2 SQIVND (reference sequence). This CDR3 has 12 residues.